The 6 T cell receptor beta chains in this list originate from one sample, sequenced in a study of blood T cell repertoires in COVID-19. Sequencing used immunoSEQ multiplex PCR; TCRdb keeps in-frame clones, though not all of them. The table shows 130,000 to 150,000 clones, with 87% occurring only once. Sequenced sample: peripheral blood. The receptors were sampled from a woman between 40 and 55 years old with acute or convalescent COVID-19.

V is TRBV5-1 and J is TRBJ1-5; 12 nucleotides match TRBD1. The V gene's germline CDR1 is SGHRS and CDR2 YFSETQ. The V gene end was trimmed by 3 bases and the J gene end by 4 bases; junction bases not matched to a gene: 23. This CDR3 region has 22 residues. This chain's CDR3 is CASSWGTGGIRPSNRRNQPQHF. Written as DNA, the CDR3 is TGCGCCAGCAGCTGGGGGACAGGGGGCATCCGTCCATCTAACCGTCGGAATCAGCCCCAGCATTTT.

The chain couples TRBV18 to TRBJ2-7, with a possible D match to TRBD1 (5 bases). V lost 3 bases and J lost 2, with 5 bases in between. CDR3 size: 12 residues. The germline gives CDR1 KGHSH, CDR2 LQKENI. DNA of the CDR3: TGTGCCAGCTCACCGGGGCCCTACGAGCAGTACTTC. It is translated as CASSPGPYEQYF.

This clone appeared a few times. The chain uses TRBV18 and TRBJ2-1; TRBD2 matches at 13 bases. The V gene end was trimmed by 6 bases and the J gene end by 5 bases; junction bases not matched to a gene: 7. CDR3 length: 16 residues. The germline gives CDR1 KGHSH, CDR2 LQKENI. This chain's CDR3 is CASSIPGTSGNNEQFF. The CDR3 DNA reads as TGTGCCAGCTCGATCCCCGGGACTAGCGGGAACAATGAGCAGTTCTTC.

The chain joins TRBV7-9 to TRBJ2-1; 9 nucleotides agree with TRBD1. The CDR3 runs to 16 residues. After removal of 5 bases from V and 3 bases from J, the junction contained 8 bases not matched to a gene. Germline CDR1 is SEHNR and CDR2 is FQNEAQ (reference sequence). The chain's CDR3 is CASSHDRGTLYNEQFF. CDR3 DNA sequence: TGTGCCAGCAGCCACGACAGGGGGACCCTCTACAATGAGCAGTTCTTC.

The genes are TRBV28 and TRBJ1-5; TRBD1 matches 9 bases. CDR1 MDHEN and CDR2 SYDVKM come from the germline V gene. V lost 8 bases to trimming and J lost 2 bases; unmatched junction nucleotides: 7. The CDR3 covers 15 residues. The CDR3 sequence: CASSSGDRGNQPQHF. CDR3 coding DNA: TGTGCCAGCTCGTCAGGGGACAGGGGCAATCAGCCCCAGCATTTT.

The chain is built from TRBV6-4 and TRBJ2-2; 8 positions agree with TRBD1. This CDR3 has 14 residues. Germline CDR1 and CDR2: MRHNA and SNTAGT. The junction had 4 bases not matched to a gene; V was cut back by 6 bases and J by 4 bases. The CDR3 nucleotides are TGTGCCAGCAGCTCGACAGGGGTCACCGGGGAGCTGTTTTTT. Translating it yields CASSSTGVTGELFF.